A selection of T cell receptor beta chains follows, all from one sample in a study of T cell responses to AZD1222 COVID-19 vaccine. Method: immunoSEQ multiplex PCR; TCRdb's copy keeps in-frame clones and lacks some. The sample yields 60,000 to 90,000 clones, about three quarters seen once. This specimen consisted of peripheral blood, obtained 28 days after the second dose of the MenACWY control vaccine. These receptors originate from an adult who received the MenACWY meningococcal vaccine as a control. CDR3s include the opening cysteine and the closing phenylalanine or tryptophan. The order of the fields is V gene, clone size, J gene, D gene, CDR3 DNA, CDR3 protein. A D gene is named only where the DNA matches it firmly. Rows give clone size only sometimes, using once, few, many, or a class for an expanded clone.

>TRBV7-9|once|TRBJ2-4|TRBD1
TGTGCCAGCAGCTCCGGACAGGGCTTTCAGTACTTC
CASSSGQGFQYF
>TRBV7-9|NA|TRBJ2-1|NA
TGTGCCAGCAGCTTAGAGGCTGACTCGAATGAGCAGTTCTTC
CASSLEADSNEQFF
>TRBV7-2|NA|TRBJ2-3|NA
TGTGCCAGCAGCTTAGAGGGTCTCCAAGATACGCAGTATTTT
CASSLEGLQDTQYF
>TRBV29-1|once|TRBJ2-1|NA
TGCAGCGTTGACTTCGGACGGAATGAGCAGTTCTTC
CSVDFGRNEQFF
>TRBV2|NA|TRBJ1-1|NA
TGTGCCAGCCACAGAGACAACACTGAAGCTTTCTTT
CASHRDNTEAFF
>TRBV30|few|TRBJ1-1|TRBD1
TGTGCCTGGAGGAAGGGGGCTGGTGAAGCTTTCTTT
CAWRKGAGEAFF
>TRBV7-2|NA|TRBJ1-4|NA
TGTGCCAGCAGCTTACCGGGGCTCGGTGAAAAACTGTTTTTT
CASSLPGLGEKLFF
>TRBV29-1|NA|TRBJ1-2|NA
TGCAGCGCTAGTGGGGGAAACTATGGCTACACCTTC
CSASGGNYGYTF
>TRBV15|medium-sized|TRBJ1-2|NA
TGTGCCACCAGCAGAGATTACAGTGGCTACACCTTC
CATSRDYSGYTF
>TRBV5-4|NA|TRBJ2-1|NA
TGTGCCAGCAGCTTGGCGGGCCGGGGCCCTTACAATGAGCAGTTCTTC
CASSLAGRGPYNEQFF
>TRBV7-9|NA|TRBJ1-3|NA
TGTGCCAGCGACGGGGCCTCTGGAAACACCATATATTTT
CASDGASGNTIYF
>TRBV7-3|NA|TRBJ2-2|NA
TGTGCCAGCAGCCCGGACGGGGTCGGGACCGGGGAGCTGTTTTTT
CASSPDGVGTGELFF
>TRBV7-9|NA|TRBJ2-1|TRBD2
TGTGCCAGCAGCTCTAGCGGGGGGGATTTGAGCTCCTACAATGAGCAGTTCTTC
CASSSSGGDLSSYNEQFF
>TRBV27|NA|TRBJ1-1|NA
TGTGCCAGCAGTCCATGGGCAGGGCGCAACACTGAAGCTTTCTTT
CASSPWAGRNTEAFF
>TRBV6-1|NA|TRBJ2-5|NA
TGTGCCAGCAGTGAAAATTCCTCGGATATGGAGACCCAGTACTTC
CASSENSSDMETQYF
>TRBV10-3|NA|TRBJ1-2|TRBD1
TGTGCCATCAGTGGGGACAGCTATGGCTACACCTTC
CAISGDSYGYTF
>TRBV29-1|NA|TRBJ2-3|NA
TGCAGCGTTGGAGTCGTCCCAGATACGCAGTATTTT
CSVGVVPDTQYF
>TRBV30|NA|TRBJ2-5|NA
TGTGCCTGGAGTCATGTAGGGGAGACCCAGTACTTC
CAWSHVGETQYF
>TRBV7-2|NA|TRBJ1-6|NA
TGTGCCAGCAGCTTAAATGCAGGAGAATCACCCCTCCACTTT
CASSLNAGESPLHF
>TRBV4-2|NA|TRBJ2-2|NA
TGTGCCAGCAGCCATATGCCCGGGACGAACACCGGGGAGCTGTTTTTT
CASSHMPGTNTGELFF
>TRBV4-3|NA|TRBJ1-1|NA
TGCGCCAGCAGCCAAGAAGCAGGGAACACTGAAGCTTTCTTT
CASSQEAGNTEAFF
>TRBV7-8|NA|TRBJ2-5|TRBD2
TGTGCCAGCAGCTTATCGAGAGCGGGGGGGCACGTAGAGACCCAGTACTTC
CASSLSRAGGHVETQYF
>TRBV7-9|NA|TRBJ2-1|NA
TGTGCCAGCAGCTTAGTGGGGATCTTCAATGAGCAGTTCTTC
CASSLVGIFNEQFF
>TRBV5-1|once|TRBJ2-7|NA
TGCGCCAGCAGCCCTACCCCGCAGGCCTACGAGCAGTACTTC
CASSPTPQAYEQYF
>TRBV3-1/TRBV3-2|few|TRBJ1-3|NA
TGTGCCAGCAGCCAAGGGCGGAGCTCTGGAAACACCATATATTTT
CASSQGRSSGNTIYF
>TRBV2|NA|TRBJ2-1|NA
TGTGCCAGCAGTGAAACAGGATACAATGAGCAGTTCTTC
CASSETGYNEQFF
>TRBV6-6|NA|TRBJ1-4|TRBD1
TGTGCCAGCAGTTACTGGGCAGGGGGCGAGGAAAAACTGTTTTTT
CASSYWAGGEEKLFF
>TRBV15|NA|TRBJ1-1|NA
TGTGCCACCAGCAGTTTCAACACTGAAGCTTTCTTT
CATSSFNTEAFF
>TRBV10-3|few|TRBJ2-7|NA
TGTGCCATCCGGGGCTCTGATTCCTACGAGCAGTACTTC
CAIRGSDSYEQYF
>TRBV5-1|NA|TRBJ1-4|NA
TGCGCCAGCAGCTTGGATGGGGAAAAGGGAGAAAAACTGTTTTTT
CASSLDGEKGEKLFF
>TRBV5-4|NA|TRBJ1-1|NA
TGTGCCAGCAGCTTGGCCGGGCGGAACACTGAAGCTTTCTTT
CASSLAGRNTEAFF
>TRBV19|NA|TRBJ1-2|TRBD1
TGTGCCAGTAGTCTAGACTGGACAGGGGCGGTTGATGGCTACACCTTC
CASSLDWTGAVDGYTF
>TRBV5-8|once|TRBJ1-1|TRBD1
TGTGCCAGCAGCTACAGGGGGGGGAACACTGAAGCTTTCTTT
CASSYRGGNTEAFF
>TRBV2|once|TRBJ1-2|NA
TGTGCCAGCAGTGAAGAGGTGTCCGGGAATTATGGCTACACCTTC
CASSEEVSGNYGYTF
>TRBV6-4|NA|TRBJ2-1|TRBD2
TGTGCCAGCAGTGTCCCCAGGGAAAAGCGGGGGAGATACAATGAGCAGTTCTTC
CASSVPREKRGRYNEQFF
>TRBV7-9|NA|TRBJ2-1|NA
TGTGCCAGCAGCTTATGGGTTAGGGGCAATGAGCAGTTCTTC
CASSLWVRGNEQFF
>TRBV28|few|TRBJ1-2|NA
TGTGCCAGCAGTTCAACAGGGTTTATGTATGGCTACACCTTC
CASSSTGFMYGYTF
>TRBV9|NA|TRBJ1-6|NA
TGTGCCAGCAGCGTAGTAGCCTCCGGGTCACCCCTCCACTTT
CASSVVASGSPLHF
>TRBV7-8|NA|TRBJ1-1|NA
TGTGCCAGCAGCTTAGCGCGTTGGGGACCTCAAAACACTGAAGCTTTCTTT
CASSLARWGPQNTEAFF
>TRBV3-1/TRBV3-2|NA|TRBJ2-6|TRBD2
TGTGCCAGCAGCCAGGGACTAAGGCGGTCTGGGGCCAACGTCCTGACTTTC
CASSQGLRRSGANVLTF
>TRBV6-1|NA|TRBJ1-4|TRBD1
TGTGCCAGCAGTACCACCGGGACAGGGCAGGAAAAACTGTTTTTT
CASSTTGTGQEKLFF
>TRBV10-3|NA|TRBJ1-4|NA
TGTGCCATCAGTGGAACTAATGAAAAACTGTTTTTT
CAISGTNEKLFF
>TRBV6-5|NA|TRBJ1-5|NA
TGTGCCAGCAGGCGTGCAGGGGTTGGACAGCCCCAGCATTTT
CASRRAGVGQPQHF
>TRBV6-2/TRBV6-3|NA|TRBJ2-1|TRBD2
TGTGCCAGCAGTTACTCTATAATAGCGGGGGGGGACCACAATGAGCAGTTCTTC
CASSYSIIAGGDHNEQFF
>TRBV13|NA|TRBJ2-6|TRBD2
TGTGCCAGCAGCTCCACCGGGATTGGGGGGGTAGCTTCTGGGGCCAACGTCCTGACTTTC
CASSSTGIGGVASGANVLTF
>TRBV30|NA|TRBJ1-1|NA
TGTGCCTGGAGTGTTCGGGGGACGGTGAACACTGAAGCTTTCTTT
CAWSVRGTVNTEAFF
>TRBV3-1/TRBV3-2|NA|TRBJ1-1|TRBD1
TGTGCCAGCAGCCAAGGGGACAGGAACACTGAAGCTTTCTTT
CASSQGDRNTEAFF
>TRBV2|once|TRBJ1-2|NA
TGTGCCAGCAGTGAATCATTTAGGGGCAGGGAATATACCTTC
CASSESFRGREYTF
>TRBV10-2|NA|TRBJ1-2|NA
TGCGCCAGCAGTATTGGGCAGGGGCCCGTCACTAACTATGGCTACACCTTC
CASSIGQGPVTNYGYTF
>TRBV5-4|NA|TRBJ2-1|TRBD1
TGTGCCAGCTCCCCAGGGGGCTCCTACAATGAGCAGTTCTTC
CASSPGGSYNEQFF
>TRBV19|NA|TRBJ1-1|TRBD1
TGTGCCAGTAGTCCCCGGACAGGGGGGACTGAAGCTTTCTTT
CASSPRTGGTEAFF
>TRBV7-4|NA|TRBJ1-1|NA
TGTGCCAGCAGCTGTCAGCCGGGGCCAACTGAAGCTTTCTTT
CASSCQPGPTEAFF
>TRBV3-1/TRBV3-2|NA|TRBJ1-1|NA
TGTGCCAGCAGCCAAGGCAGCACTAGTGAAGCTTTCTTT
CASSQGSTSEAFF
>TRBV7-8|NA|TRBJ1-5|NA
TGTGCCAGCAGCTTAGATAGCAATCAGCCCCAGCATTTT
CASSLDSNQPQHF
>TRBV19|once|TRBJ2-1|NA
TGTGCCAGTAGTGTTGACCGGAGCTCCTACAATGAGCAGTTCTTC
CASSVDRSSYNEQFF